Listed below are T cell receptor beta chains from one sample, sequenced in a study of tumor-infiltrating lymphocytes in oesophageal squamous cell carcinoma. TCRdb used MiXCR to reprocess the PCR reads, holding one entry per CDR3 protein. Of under 20,000 distinct CDR3 sequences listed, around 50% were seen once; the top ten hold approximately 15%. Sequencing was carried out using esophageal tumor tissue. Receptors were obtained from a male donor with esophageal squamous cell carcinoma. CDR3s include the opening cysteine and the closing phenylalanine or tryptophan. The D gene is left open where the match is weak. Clone size is shown for a subset of rows, as once, few, many or a class of expanded clone.

TRBV20-1,many,TRBD2,TRBJ2-7,TGCAGTGCCTCCCTCGGACTAGCAACGCGACGGGAGTACTTC,CSASLGLATRREYF
TRBV7-8,-,TRBD1,TRBJ2-7,TGTGCCAGCAGCTTTGGACAGGGGGGGGAGCAGTACTTC,CASSFGQGGEQYF
TRBV4-1,many,-,TRBJ1-2,TGCGCCAGCAGCCAAGTGAAGTACAGGGCAGGAGGCTACACCTTC,CASSQVKYRAGGYTF
TRBV12-3/TRBV12-4,few,-,TRBJ2-3,TGTGCCAGCAGTTTAGGGGGCTCGGGAGATACGCAGTATTTT,CASSLGGSGDTQYF
TRBV6-1,-,-,TRBJ2-3,TGTGCCAGCAGTGCCGAAGCCGGGGAGCTGTATTTT,CASSAEAGELYF
TRBV7-3,-,TRBD1,TRBJ2-1,TGTGCCAGCAGCTTAATAGGTGGACAGGGGTACAATGAGCAGTTCTTC,CASSLIGGQGYNEQFF
TRBV28,-,-,TRBJ2-1,TGTGCCAGCAGCGGAGGGGGGAGCAGGTTCTTC,CASSGGGSRFF
TRBV11-2,-,-,TRBJ2-7,TGTGCCAGCAGCCAACATCGTCTCTCTCCCTACGAGCAGTACTTT,CASSQHRLSPYEQYF
TRBV6-7,-,-,TRBJ2-4,TGTGCCAGCAGAACAATATTAGCGGTTATAGCCAAAAACATTCAGTACTTC,CASRTILAVIAKNIQYF
TRBV7-6,-,TRBD2,TRBJ2-1,TGTGCCAGCAGCTTAGCGAGCGGGAGGGCCGTGACTGAGCAGTTCTTC,CASSLASGRAVTEQFF
TRBV6-2/TRBV6-3,many,-,TRBJ2-1,TGTGCCAGCACCTTACCGAGGGAGAATGAGCAGTTCTTC,CASTLPRENEQFF
TRBV28,-,TRBD2,TRBJ2-1,TGTGCCAGCAGTTTATCCCTGACTAGCGGGGATTACAATGAGCAGTTCTTC,CASSLSLTSGDYNEQFF
TRBV7-2,-,-,TRBJ2-5,TGTGCCAGCAGCTTAAATGGGCGGCAGGAGACCCAGTACTTC,CASSLNGRQETQYF
TRBV7-2,medium-sized,-,TRBJ2-7,TGTGCCAGCAGCTTAGCGGCTGGGGGACCATACGAGCAGTACTTC,CASSLAAGGPYEQYF
TRBV7-2,-,TRBD2,TRBJ2-1,TGTGCCAGCAGCTTAGGCGGGAGTGCCAATGAGCAGTTCTTC,CASSLGGSANEQFF
TRBV28,few,-,TRBJ1-3,TGTGCCAGCAGTTCCCCGGCGTTTGGAAACACCATATATTTT,CASSSPAFGNTIYF
TRBV11-1,medium-sized,-,TRBJ2-2,TGTGCCAGCAGGTCTGGCCGGAGCACCGGGGAGCTGTTTTTT,CASRSGRSTGELFF
TRBV7-2,-,-,TRBJ2-1,TGTGCCAGCAGCTTAGCTCGCAATGAGCAGTTCTTC,CASSLARNEQFF
TRBV7-2,once,-,TRBJ2-7,TGTGCCAGCAGTCGTAGGTCCTACGAGCAGTACTTC,CASSRRSYEQYF
TRBV4-3,many,-,TRBJ1-1,TGCGCCAGCAGCCAAGATGGGCCTGAGGGGTACACTGAAGCTTTCTTT,CASSQDGPEGYTEAFF
TRBV7-2,medium-sized,-,TRBJ2-5,TGTGCCAGCAGCCCCGCCCGAGAGACCCAGTACTTC,CASSPARETQYF
TRBV6-1,many,TRBD2,TRBJ2-7,TGTGCCAGCAGTTTGACCGGGACTAGTGGGTGGAGCGAGCAGTACTTC,CASSLTGTSGWSEQYF
TRBV19,many,-,TRBJ2-1,TGTGCCAGTAGTATGGGGGGCAATGAGCAGTTCTTC,CASSMGGNEQFF
TRBV7-4,-,-,TRBJ2-5,TGTGCCAGCAGCTTAGCGTTTAGTACAGGAGGGACCCAGTACTTC,CASSLAFSTGGTQYF
TRBV11-2,-,-,TRBJ1-4,TGTGCCAGCGGAAATGAAAAACTGTTTTTT,CASGNEKLFF
TRBV7-2,once,-,TRBJ2-7,TGTGCCAGCAGCTTAGTGGGCGGGTCCTTTAATGAGCAGTACTTC,CASSLVGGSFNEQYF
TRBV10-1,many,TRBD1,TRBJ1-1,TGCGCCAGCAGTGAGTTGGGACAGGGTGTCACTGAAGCTTTCTTT,CASSELGQGVTEAFF
TRBV28,-,TRBD2,TRBJ2-5,TGTGCCAGCAGTAGCGGGAGCGGGTACCAAGAGACCCAGTACTTC,CASSSGSGYQETQYF
TRBV5-1,-,TRBD1,TRBJ2-1,TGCGCCAGCAGCGAGACAGGGGGTAATTCACCCCTCCACTTC,CASSETGGNSPLHF
TRBV5-1,medium-sized,TRBD2,TRBJ2-1,TGCGCCAGCAGCTGGGGGACTAGCGGGTTGAATGAGCAGTTCTTC,CASSWGTSGLNEQFF
TRBV7-9,-,-,TRBJ1-4,TGTGCCAGCAGCAAAGGACAGACAACTAATGAAAAACTGTTTTTT,CASSKGQTTNEKLFF
TRBV7-8,-,TRBD2,TRBJ2-1,TGTGCCAGCAGCCTTCTAGCGGGGAACTACAATGAGCAGTTCTTC,CASSLLAGNYNEQFF
TRBV28,-,-,TRBJ2-7,TGTGCCAGCAGGAAAGGGAACTACGAGCAGTACTTC,CASRKGNYEQYF
TRBV7-3,-,TRBD2,TRBJ2-1,TGTGCCAGCAGCTTAGTCCTAGCGGGAGCTCGAAATGAGCAGTTCTTC,CASSLVLAGARNEQFF
TRBV19,many,TRBD1,TRBJ2-2,TGTGCCAGTAGGTTTCAGGGGGACACCGGGGAGCTGTTTTTT,CASRFQGDTGELFF
TRBV2,many,TRBD1,TRBJ2-5,TGTGCCAGCAGTGATCCGGGACAGGGGTTCTTGGAGACCCAGTACTTC,CASSDPGQGFLETQYF
TRBV11-3,few,-,TRBJ2-7,TGTGCCAGCAGCTCTAAACCAGGGGTCGAGCAGTACTTC,CASSSKPGVEQYF
TRBV11-1,once,TRBD2,TRBJ2-5,TGTGCCAGCAGCTTATTCTCTAGCGGGAAAGGGGAGACCCAGTACTTC,CASSLFSSGKGETQYF
TRBV28,-,-,TRBJ2-7,TGTGCCAGCCGTTCCCTCATTGAAGCTCTCTTT,CASRSLIEALF
TRBV9,-,-,TRBJ1-1,TGTGCCAGCAGCGTTGGGGTGATGAACACTGAAGCTTTCTTT,CASSVGVMNTEAFF
TRBV10-2,many,-,TRBJ2-2,TGCGCCAGCAGTGATCTTGGGACCCCCACCGGGGAGCTGTTTTTT,CASSDLGTPTGELFF
TRBV7-2,few,-,TRBJ2-5,TGTGCCAGCAGCTTAGGAGGGTTGGAGACCCAGTACTTC,CASSLGGLETQYF
TRBV10-1,many,-,TRBJ2-7,TGCGCCAGCAGTGAGTCGATCTCTACCAATGAGCAGTACTTC,CASSESISTNEQYF
TRBV7-9,-,TRBD2,TRBJ2-7,TGTGCCAGCAGCCCCGGAGCGGGAGGGCAGCTCGAGCAGTACTTC,CASSPGAGGQLEQYF
TRBV7-8,-,TRBD2,TRBJ2-7,TGTGCCAGCAGCTCAGGGACTAGGAGCGACTACGAGCAGTACTTC,CASSSGTRSDYEQYF
TRBV7-3,few,-,TRBJ2-1,TGTGCCAGCAGCTTAGATTCTCCGCATAGCTCCTACAATGAGCAGTTCTTC,CASSLDSPHSSYNEQFF
TRBV6-6,-,TRBD1,TRBJ1-1,TGTGCCAGCAGTTACTCAGGACAGGGGGGGGGTGGTAACCCTGAAGCTTTCTTT,CASSYSGQGGGGNPEAFF
TRBV28,medium-sized,-,TRBJ2-3,TGTGCCAGCAGTTTACAGGGATCCGTCTCAGATACGCAGTATTTT,CASSLQGSVSDTQYF
TRBV7-3,-,TRBD1,TRBJ1-2,TGTGCCAGCAGTATGGGGGGGGGACAGGCGGGAGGCTACACCTTC,CASSMGGGQAGGYTF
TRBV12-3/TRBV12-4,many,-,TRBJ2-3,TGTGCCAGCAGCCTAGCGAGCACAGATACGCAGTATTTT,CASSLASTDTQYF
TRBV7-6,-,TRBD2,TRBJ2-5,TGTGCCAGCAGCCCCGGGACTAAACAAGAGACCCAGTACTTC,CASSPGTKQETQYF
TRBV7-8,-,TRBD2,TRBJ2-1,TGTGCCAGCAGCTTAGCCGGGATGACTAGCGGACCCTACGAGCAGTTCTTC,CASSLAGMTSGPYEQFF
TRBV7-2,-,-,TRBJ1-2,TGTGCCAGCAGCTTATTGCCAGGGGGCTACACCTTC,CASSLLPGGYTF
TRBV6-8,-,-,TRBJ2-7,TGTGCCAGCAGAAGTTCCGGGAATGCTTACGAGCAGTACTTC,CASRSSGNAYEQYF
TRBV12-3/TRBV12-4,few,TRBD1,TRBJ1-1,TGTGCCAGCAGTATGGAAACAGGGGGCACTGAAGCTTTCTTT,CASSMETGGTEAFF
TRBV28,-,-,TRBJ2-3,TGTGCCAGCAGTTTAGACTCAGGGGCAGATACGCAGTATTTT,CASSLDSGADTQYF
TRBV19,once,-,TRBJ2-7,TGTGCCAGTAGTAAGGCGGGACAATTCTACGAGCAGTACTTC,CASSKAGQFYEQYF
TRBV7-3,once,-,TRBJ2-5,TGTGCCAGCAGCTTATCGACTGGGGAGACCCAGTACTTC,CASSLSTGETQYF